This T cell receptor (beta chain) was retrieved from a study of cytomegalovirus exposure and HLA in healthy donors. The germline V and J ends were trimmed by 11 bases and 5 bases, with 18 bases remaining between them. There are 13 residues in the CDR3. Germline V lookup: CDR1 MNHEY, CDR2 SVGAGI. The primer mix had 60 Vbeta and 13 Jbeta primers. Profiled with immunoSEQ multiplex PCR; TCRdb holds only in-frame clones, not every one. The data contain about 210,000 clones, about four fifths of them singletons. General observations from the study: A few CMV-associated chains were confirmed in vitro to be specific for CMV antigens.

This clone was observed a few times. The antigen remains undetermined. This TCR was sampled from a man aged 40-55 years in good health and CMV-seropositive. The chain recombines TRBV6-5 with TRBJ1-1; D may be TRBD1 (6 bases). The sample comprised PBMCs. The CDR3 region is CAAGGAGRTEAFF. CDR3 nucleotide sequence: TGTGCCGCCGGGGGGGCAGGGAGGACTGAAGCTTTCTTT.